This T cell receptor beta chain was identified in a study of blood T cell repertoires in COVID-19. Across the study: Material from acute and convalescent COVID-19 was sourced from the United States, Italy and Spain. In each case, the material was cDNA or gDNA derived from T cells, B-cell-depleted T cells, or PBMCs.

In germline, CDR1 is MNHEY, CDR2 SVGAGI. The V and J ends lost 7 bases and 4 bases respectively, with 15 bases between them. CDR3 length: 14 amino acids. This clone occurred a few times. In the source study's methods: The assay estimated nucleated cells by amplifying reference gene primers. Data came from immunoSEQ multiplex PCR; TCRdb stores just in-frame clones and leaves some out. The V and J calls and clone size are taken from that table; D and trimming were inferred from the DNA. Of fewer than 20,000 clones in the sample, more than 65% were seen once. V is TRBV6-5 and J is TRBJ2-3, with D maybe TRBD2 (6 bases). Sequencing was carried out using peripheral blood. The receptor was derived from a woman in her 70s with active COVID-19. CDR3 coding DNA: TGTGCCAGCACCCCTCGCGGGACGGCAGATACGCAGTATTTT. Amino acid sequence: CASTPRGTADTQYF.